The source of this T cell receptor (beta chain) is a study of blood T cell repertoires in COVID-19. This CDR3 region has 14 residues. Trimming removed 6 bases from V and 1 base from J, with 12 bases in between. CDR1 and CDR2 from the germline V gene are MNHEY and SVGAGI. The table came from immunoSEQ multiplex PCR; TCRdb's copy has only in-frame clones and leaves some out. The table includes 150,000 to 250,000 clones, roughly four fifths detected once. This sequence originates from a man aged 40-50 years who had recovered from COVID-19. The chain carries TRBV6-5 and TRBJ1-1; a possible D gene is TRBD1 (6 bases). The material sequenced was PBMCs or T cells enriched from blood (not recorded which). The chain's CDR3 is CASRRWTENTEAFF. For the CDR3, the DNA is TGTGCCAGCAGGCGTTGGACAGAGAACACTGAAGCTTTCTTT.